The 29 T cell receptor beta chains below were found in one sample sequenced in a study of T cell responses to AZD1222 COVID-19 vaccine. The repertoire was sequenced with immunoSEQ multiplex PCR; TCRdb's copy has only in-frame clones and lacks some. The sample contains approximately 300,000 clones, around 93% of which appear only once. The sequencing here drew on peripheral blood, taken 28 days after the second AZD1222 dose. These receptors all come from an adult who received the AZD1222 COVID-19 vaccine.

V usage is TRBV9 and J usage is TRBJ1-1; 7 positions agree with TRBD1. The CDR3 covers 15 residues. Germline V gives CDR1 SGDLS, CDR2 YYNGEE. The trim removed 4 bases at V and 3 bases at J, leaving 9 bases unmatched. CDR3: CASSKQQGPYTEAFF. As DNA, the CDR3 is TGTGCCAGCAGCAAACAACAGGGGCCATACACTGAAGCTTTCTTT.

This clone has only one observation. The genes are TRBV2 and TRBJ2-1; no definite D call. This CDR3 region has 11 residues. Germline CDR1 SNHLY, CDR2 FYNNEI. V lost 3 bases to trimming and J lost 7 bases, with 4 bases between them. The CDR3 bases are TGTGCCAGCAGTGATTGGAATGAGCAGTTCTTC. Its protein is CASSDWNEQFF.

The chain has TRBV3-1 (or the pseudogene TRBV3-2) and TRBJ1-1; D unclear. Germline V gives CDR1 LGHDT, CDR2 YNNKEL (reference sequence). Trimming stripped 4 bases from V and 2 bases from J, with 14 bases between. CDR3 length: 15 amino acids. The CDR3 bases are TGTGCCAGCAGCCCACGGACCGGTCGCAACACTGAAGCTTTCTTT. This translates into CASSPRTGRNTEAFF.

The chain is built from TRBV19 and TRBJ2-7, with D possibly being TRBD1 or TRBD2 (5 bases each). This CDR3 contains 18 residues. Trimming removed 2 bases from V and 2 bases from J, with 22 bases in between. Germline-derived CDR1 and CDR2 are LNHDA and SQIVND (reference sequence). Written as DNA, the CDR3 is TGTGCCAGTAGTATATCCCGGTCAGGGACCCCGCGGGCCTACGAGCAGTACTTC. Protein: CASSISRSGTPRAYEQYF.

This clone appeared a single time. The J gene is TRBJ1-6, the V gene TRBV5-1; 8 positions match TRBD1. After removal of 2 bases from V and 0 bases from J, the junction contained 7 bases not matched to a gene. The CDR3 has 18 amino acids. Germline V gene data show CDR1 as SGHRS and CDR2 as YFSETQ. CDR3 nucleotide sequence: TGCGCCAGCAGCTTCGGTCCAGGGGGCAGCTCCTATAATTCACCCCTCCACTTT. Amino acid sequence: CASSFGPGGSSYNSPLHF.

The chain carries TRBV7-8 and TRBJ2-7; D call uncertain. The V gene's germline CDR1 is SGHVS and CDR2 FQNEAQ. V was trimmed by 1 base and J by 4 bases, leaving 11 bases between them. The CDR3 has 14 residues. The DNA for the CDR3 is TGTGCCAGCAGCTTAGGAGAGTCTCGGTACGAGCAGTACTTC. This gives the protein CASSLGESRYEQYF.

This clone is a singleton in its sample. J is TRBJ1-1 and V is TRBV27, with D tentatively TRBD1 (6 bases). CDR1 and CDR2 (germline): MNHEY, SMNVEV (reference sequence). V lost 5 bases and J lost 4, with 17 bases in between. The CDR3 sequence is 15 residues long. The CDR3 DNA is TGTGCCAGCAGTCGGGCCGGGGGCCTCTCCACTGAAGCTTTCTTT. It encodes CASSRAGGLSTEAFF.

The chain couples TRBV15 to TRBJ2-7; possible D gene TRBD2, 5 bases. The CDR3 has 14 amino acids. V shed 0 bases and J shed 4 bases, with 10 bases lying between them. Per germline, CDR1 LNHNV and CDR2 YYDKDF (reference sequence). The CDR3 loop reads CATSRDRGLYEQYF. The CDR3 bases are TGTGCCACCAGCAGAGATCGAGGGTTGTACGAGCAGTACTTC.

This chain connects TRBV2 to TRBJ2-1, with a possible D match to TRBD2 (5 bases). Per germline, CDR1 SNHLY and CDR2 FYNNEI. Trimming left V 6 bases short and J 6 bases short, with 9 bases between. The CDR3 has 12 residues. The chain's CDR3 is CASSPSLNEQFF. The CDR3 region has the DNA TGTGCCAGCAGCCCTAGCCTCAATGAGCAGTTCTTC.

The V gene is TRBV7-2, the J gene TRBJ2-1, with D possibly matching TRBD2 (6 bases). Germline CDR1 and CDR2: SGHTA and FQGNSA. The CDR3 consists of 18 residues. The V end lost 0 bases, the J end lost 6 bases, and 21 bases lay between the germline ends. In DNA, the CDR3 is TGTGCCAGCAGCTTAGCGGAAGGGACTTCCCGTAGCGGCAATGAGCAGTTCTTC. This sequence encodes CASSLAEGTSRSGNEQFF. Supplemented by reference TRBV7-2 and TRBJ2-1, the full variable domain reads GAGVSQSPSNKVTEKGKDVELRCDPISGHTALYWYRQSLGQGLEFLIYFQGNSAPDKSGLPSDRFSAERTGGSVSTLTIQRTQQEDSAVYLCASSLAEGTSRSGNEQFFGPGTRLTVL.

V gene TRBV20-1 combines with J gene TRBJ1-1; D unclear. The CDR3 covers 11 residues. Trimming cost V 3 bases and J 7 bases, with 9 bases left between them. Germline V gene sequence: CDR1 DFQATT, CDR2 SNEGSKA (reference sequence). CDR3 coding DNA: TGCAGTGCTAGCAGGCCCGTTGAAGCTTTCTTT. This gives the protein CSASRPVEAFF.

The rearrangement links TRBV7-9 to TRBJ2-1, with 13 positions matching TRBD2. V lost 5 bases and J lost 9; bases outside the gene matches: 10. Germline lookup yields CDR1 SEHNR and CDR2 FQNEAQ (reference sequence). This CDR3 has 16 residues. This chain's CDR3 is CASSLPGTSGKREQFF. The CDR3 DNA follows: TGTGCCAGCAGCCTCCCCGGGACTAGCGGGAAGCGTGAGCAGTTCTTC.

This chain uses TRBV6-5 with TRBJ1-1, with 7 bases lining up with TRBD1. V gave up 0 bases and J gave up 3 bases; unmatched junction bases: 7. The length of the CDR3 is 16 residues. Germline V gene data show CDR1 as MNHEY and CDR2 as SVGAGI. CDR3 DNA: TGTGCCAGCAGTTACTCCGGGACAGCTTCCTACACTGAAGCTTTCTTT. Residues: CASSYSGTASYTEAFF.

The V and J genes are TRBV7-2 and TRBJ1-1; D is unclear. CDR1 is SGHTA, CDR2 FQGNSA, per germline. Trimming stripped 3 bases from V and 1 base from J, with 6 bases between. The CDR3 has 13 amino acids. CDR3 sequence: CASSFEPNTEAFF. CDR3 DNA: TGTGCCAGCAGCTTTGAACCGAACACTGAAGCTTTCTTT.

The V and J genes are TRBV5-4 and TRBJ1-4, with a possible D match to TRBD1 (5 bases). The V gene lost 2 bases and the J gene lost 4 bases, with 9 bases spanning the gap. Germline assignment: CDR1 SGHNT and CDR2 YYREEE (reference sequence). There are 14 residues in the CDR3. DNA for the CDR3: TGTGCCAGCAGCTTACGGGGGTATAATGAAAAACTGTTTTTT. It specifies CASSLRGYNEKLFF.

The chain uses TRBV9 and TRBJ2-5, with D possibly TRBD1 on 6 matching bases. The CDR3 runs 15 residues. Germline CDR1 is SGDLS and CDR2 is YYNGEE. The germline V and J ends were trimmed by 4 bases and 4 bases, with 17 bases remaining between them. CDR3 nucleotides: TGTGCCAGCAGCCCAGGGGTAGGGGCCAGAGAGACCCAGTACTTC. Translated: CASSPGVGARETQYF.

The chain carries TRBV29-1 and TRBJ2-5, with TRBD2 matching 10 bases. J gave up 5 bases and V 6 bases, and 6 bases lay outside the gene matches. Germline V gene data show CDR1 as SQVTM and CDR2 as ANQGSEA. The CDR3 length is 13 residues. The CDR3 nucleotides read TGCAGCGTCGGGACTAGCGCCAAGGAGACCCAGTACTTC. This encodes CSVGTSAKETQYF.

V gene TRBV6-5 combines with J gene TRBJ2-7; D uncertain. Trimming removed 1 base from V and 9 bases from J, with 19 bases in between. The length of the CDR3 is 15 residues. CDR1 MNHEY and CDR2 SVGAGI come from the germline V gene. CDR3 nucleotides: TGTGCCAGCAGTTACTACGGGCAGCGATCTACGAGGCAGTACTTC. Translated, it gives CASSYYGQRSTRQYF.

This clone has only a few counts. The genes are TRBV30 and TRBJ2-7; a weak D match, TRBD2 (5 bases). Germline loops: CDR1 GTSNPN, CDR2 SVGIG (reference sequence). Trimming took off 0 bases at V and 5 bases at J, with 8 bases between the two ends. The CDR3 contains 12 residues. The CDR3: CAWSVQRDEQYF. The CDR3 DNA is TGTGCCTGGAGTGTACAGAGGGACGAGCAGTACTTC.

J is TRBJ1-5 and V is TRBV30; unclear D gene. Trimming took 5 bases from V and 2 from J, leaving 16 bases between them. The germline V gene has CDR1 GTSNPN and CDR2 SVGIG (reference sequence). CDR3 length equals 15 residues. The CDR3 is CAWSDLGFGNQPQHF. CDR3 in DNA: TGTGCCTGGTCGGATCTGGGATTTGGCAATCAGCCCCAGCATTTT.

The V call is TRBV7-8, the J call TRBJ2-1; 7 positions agree with TRBD2. Germline lookup yields CDR1 SGHVS and CDR2 FQNEAQ. Trimming removed 4 bases from V and 9 bases from J; junction bases left unmatched: 15. The CDR3 consists of 16 residues. CDR3: CASSSGGTSVWREQFF. In DNA form, the CDR3 reads TGTGCCAGCAGCTCGGGGGGAACTAGCGTGTGGCGTGAGCAGTTCTTC.

The rearrangement links TRBV5-4 to TRBJ2-3, with TRBD2 identical over 8 bases. The CDR3 sequence is 15 residues long. Germline V gene data show CDR1 as SGHNT and CDR2 as YYREEE (reference sequence). V trimming: 4 bases; J trimming: 1 base; junction bases outside the gene matches: 5. CDR3 DNA sequence: TGTGCCAGCAGCAGTAGCGGGACGGGCACAGATACGCAGTATTTT. The encoded protein is CASSSSGTGTDTQYF.

The V gene is TRBV11-2, the J gene TRBJ2-1, with D perhaps given as TRBD1 or TRBD2 (5 bases each). Trimming removed 5 bases from V and 0 bases from J, with 11 bases in between. The CDR3 length is 15 residues. Germline assignment: CDR1 SGHAT and CDR2 FQNNGV. The CDR3 loop is CASSPGTASYNEQFF. The CDR3 DNA reads TGTGCCAGCAGCCCCGGGACCGCCTCCTACAATGAGCAGTTCTTC.

This clone was seen only once. The gene calls are TRBV5-6 and TRBJ2-7; D ambiguous. V shed 2 bases and J shed 2 bases, with 8 bases lying between them. The CDR3 length is 13 residues. Germline V lookup: CDR1 SGHDT, CDR2 YYEEEE. CDR3 in DNA: TGTGCCAGCAGCTTAGGTCTAACCTACGAGCAGTACTTC. It specifies CASSLGLTYEQYF.

This sequence joins TRBV5-1 and TRBJ1-5; TRBD1 aligns across 9 bases. Germline V gives CDR1 SGHRS, CDR2 YFSETQ. J was trimmed by 3 bases and V by 4 bases; bases with no gene match: 8. The length of the CDR3 is 16 residues. The CDR3 sequence is CASSVGTGGSNQPQHF. The DNA of the CDR3 is TGCGCCAGCAGCGTGGGAACAGGGGGCTCCAATCAGCCCCAGCATTTT.

The CDR3 is CAWTKRGAGQPQHF. The CDR3 DNA is TGTGCCTGGACCAAGAGGGGTGCGGGCCAGCCCCAGCATTTT. This sequence joins TRBV30 and TRBJ1-5, with a tentative D call TRBD1 (5 bases). This CDR3 is 14 amino acids long. Germline V gene lookup returns CDR1 GTSNPN and CDR2 SVGIG (reference sequence). V was trimmed by 4 bases and J by 7 bases, leaving 17 bases between them. The variable domain in full, completed from reference TRBV30 and TRBJ1-5, reads SQTIHQWPATLVQPVGSPLSLECTVEGTSNPNLYWYRQAAGRGLQLLFYSVGIGQISSEVPQNLSASRPQDRQFILSSKKLLLSDSGFYLCAWTKRGAGQPQHFGDGTRLSIL.

The gene calls are TRBV30 and TRBJ1-4; perhaps TRBD1 as D (6 bases). The ends were cut back, 2 bases at V and 0 bases at J, with 16 bases in the middle. CDR1 is GTSNPN, CDR2 SVGIG, per germline (reference sequence). The CDR3 runs to 17 residues. CDR3 coding DNA: TGTGCCTGGAGTACAAGGACAGACTATGCAACTAATGAAAAACTGTTTTTT. This codes for CAWSTRTDYATNEKLFF.

Only one count was recorded for this clone. V is TRBV28 and J is TRBJ2-7; D unresolved. The germline V gene has CDR1 MDHEN and CDR2 SYDVKM. V lost 7 bases and J 3 bases, leaving 22 bases between the germline ends. The CDR3 length is 16 residues. Here the CDR3 DNA reads TGTGCCAGCACCATGGGCGGTGCAGCCCCCCTCTACGAGCAGTACTTC. Its translation: CASTMGGAAPLYEQYF.

The chain employs TRBV11-3 and TRBJ1-1; no reliable D call. Deletions cut 2 bases from V and 8 bases from J, with 12 bases between. The CDR3 covers 13 residues. Germline V lookup: CDR1 SGHNT, CDR2 YENEEA. CDR3: CASSLRLSSEAFF. CDR3 nucleotide sequence: TGTGCCAGCAGCTTAAGGTTGAGTTCCGAAGCTTTCTTT.